What follows describes a single T cell receptor beta chain. Antigen specificity is unknown. In patients chosen for sequencing, flow cytometry had shown CD8+CD57+ cell expansion. Severe acquired aplastic anemia was present in every patient. Untreated patients provided the blood samples, with no therapy given before sampling. CDR1 and CDR2 (germline): MNHEY, SMNVEV (reference sequence). The V gene lost 5 bases and the J gene lost 0 bases, with 13 bases spanning the gap. The length of the CDR3 is 15 residues. These data come from a study of CD8+CD57+ T cells in acquired aplastic anemia. General observations from the study: A set of approximately 29 CD8+ CDR3 sequences was shared between patients and controls, and these sequences appeared highly expressed in patients. Patients showed no significant difference from controls in CD8+ Simpson's diversity.

Template material for TCR beta VDJ and CDR3 profiling consisted of genomic DNA. Each CDR3 protein gets one entry after TCRdb re-called the reads with MiXCR. This repertoire shows approximately 220,000 distinct CDR3 sequences, around 46% found once; its top ten account for over 7.5%. Sequenced input: sorted CD4+, CD8+, or CD8+CD57+ T cells (not recorded which) from PBMCs. This receptor was obtained from a human donor with aplastic anemia. The rearrangement joins TRBV27 to TRBJ1-1; a possible D gene is TRBD1 (6 bases). The CDR3 is CASSQGHRVNTEAFF. DNA of the CDR3: TGTGCCAGCAGTCAGGGACATCGGGTGAACACTGAAGCTTTCTTT.